This T cell receptor (beta chain) came from a study of blood T cells in healthy people across ages. Study-wide points: Age showed a roughly linear inverse relationship with TCR beta diversity per million T cells.

In this sample, this clonotype turned up a few times. No antigen is known for it. Then a second PCR, running roughly 7 to 11 cycles, was carried out with a sample-barcoded 5' primer and a J-beta primer mix. TCRdb processed the 5' RACE reads anew with MiXCR; each CDR3 protein has one entry. Seen here are roughly 800,000 distinct CDR3 sequences, 55% to 75% observed once, and the top ten hold roughly 22%. The V gene's germline CDR1 is MNHNS and CDR2 SASEGT. The CDR3 contains 15 residues. V shed 3 bases and J shed 4 bases, with 13 bases lying between them. The chain carries TRBV6-1 and TRBJ2-1, with D perhaps matching TRBD2 (7 bases). The receptor's source is a young man in good health. Sequencing was carried out using blood. The CDR3 reads CASSEWEGDYNEQFF. The CDR3 nucleotides read TGTGCCAGCAGTGAGTGGGAGGGGGATTACAATGAGCAGTTCTTC.